This TCR beta chain emerged from a study of radiation and T cells in renal cell carcinoma. Study background: Nephrectomy followed 15 Gy stereotactic body radiation by 4 weeks.

General study results and limits: In blood, top tumor clones expanded by 2 weeks, shrinking by 4.

CDR1 is MNHEY, CDR2 SMNVEV, per germline (reference sequence). V was clipped by 0 bases and J by 5 bases, with 16 bases between them. The CDR3 is 17 amino acids. Time point given: blood 2 weeks post-SBRT. The treatment is: 15 Gy SBRT to primary tumor, nephrectomy 4 weeks later. Serial blood draws occurred at baseline and 2 and 4 weeks post-SBRT. Turning to this clone: Antigen unknown.

Profiled with immunoSEQ multiplex PCR; TCRdb holds only in-frame clones, not every one. The data contain about 120,000 clones, around 81% of them seen just once; the ten biggest clones take up approximately 6.3%. This specimen was blood, taken from a patient whose treatment included radiotherapy and nephrectomy. The V and J genes are TRBV27 and TRBJ2-2; D is unresolved. This TCR was sampled from a man aged 50 to 60 with renal cell carcinoma. DNA for the CDR3: TGTGCCAGCAGTTTATCGATGGTGGGATGGGTTACCGGGGAGCTGTTTTTT. Translation gives CASSLSMVGWVTGELFF.